The 17 T cell receptor beta chains in this list originate from one sample, sequenced in a study of T cells in Graves' hyperthyroidism and ophthalmopathy (dated by TCRdb to between 2018 and 2020). The library was produced with multiplex PCR. Sequenced using an Illumina HiSeq 2000. TCR beta CDR3 regions were amplified from RNA transcripts. The first round of RT-PCR for the TCR CDR3 was performed with the HTBI primer set and the Qiagen OneStep RT-PCR kit. Using fastp at Q25 and MiXCR, TCRdb reprocessed the public reads and kept productive beta chains. Entries are consolidated by CDR3 protein sequence, retaining the most common genes and DNA. The sample table holds over 300,000 distinct CDR3 sequences, of which roughly 13% were seen once. Of the sample, 11% is held by the ten largest clones. The sample taken for sequencing was blood. Receptors were obtained from a woman aged 55-69 years with Graves' hyperthyroidism.

The chain recombines TRBV29-1 with TRBJ2-7, with unresolved D. This CDR3 is 12 amino acids long. Germline V gene lookup returns CDR1 SQVTM and CDR2 ANQGSEA. The V and J ends lost 6 bases and 6 bases respectively, with 15 bases between them. This CDR3 reads CSVVAWEGEQYF. In nucleotides, the CDR3 is TGCAGCGTAGTGGCTTGGGAAGGCGAGCAGTACTTC.

The chain links TRBV10-3 to TRBJ2-7, with D possibly matching TRBD2 (5 bases). Per the germline V gene, CDR1 is ENHRY and CDR2 is SYGVKD. V lost 6 bases and J 3 bases, leaving 27 bases between the germline ends. This CDR3 comprises 18 residues. Here the CDR3 DNA reads TGTGCCATCAGAGCAACACAAGATAACGCGGGTTTTTTCTACGAGCAGTACTTC. This gives the protein CAIRATQDNAGFFYEQYF.

This clonotype has ten or more counts. The CDR3 sequence is CSARGTWNTEAFF. The CDR3 nucleotides are TGCAGTGCTAGGGGGACCTGGAACACTGAAGCTTTCTTT. The chain couples TRBV20-1 to TRBJ1-1, with D possibly being TRBD1 (5 bases). CDR3 length: 13 residues. The V end was cut by 3 bases, the J end by 1 base, with 9 bases between. Germline V gives CDR1 DFQATT, CDR2 SNEGSKA (reference sequence).

CDR3 in amino acids: CSVAGRSYEQYF. The CDR3 DNA is TGCAGTGTGGCAGGGAGGTCCTACGAGCAGTACTTC. J is TRBJ2-7 and V is TRBV20-1, with D tentatively TRBD2 (6 bases). CDR1 and CDR2 from the germline V gene are DFQATT and SNEGSKA (reference sequence). V lost 7 bases and J lost 1, with 11 bases in between. CDR3 length: 12 residues.

In its sample, this clonotype was seen many times. The rearrangement joins TRBV6-6 to TRBJ1-2, with 7 bases fitting TRBD1. The CDR3 loop spans 16 amino acids. Germline-derived CDR1 and CDR2 are MNHNY and SVGAGI (reference sequence). Germline trimming cut 2 bases from V and 2 bases from J; bases unmatched to any gene: 8. The CDR3 DNA is TGTGCCAGCAGTTACAACCTTCACAGGGGAAACTATGGCTACACCTTC. It is translated as CASSYNLHRGNYGYTF.

This clonotype was seen ten or more times. The V call is TRBV18, the J call TRBJ2-5, with D possibly being TRBD1 (5 bases). This CDR3 contains 13 residues. Trimming shortened V by 0 bases and J by 3 bases, and 5 bases separated the two germline ends. Germline V lookup: CDR1 KGHSH, CDR2 LQKENI. The CDR3: CASSPPGEETQYF. Here the CDR3 DNA reads TGTGCCAGCTCACCACCAGGGGAAGAGACCCAGTACTTC.

The chain joins TRBV19 to TRBJ2-1; no firm D call. Germline values: CDR1 LNHDA, CDR2 SQIVND (reference sequence). Trimming left V 2 bases short and J 1 base short, with 9 bases between. This CDR3 is built from 15 residues. CDR3 in amino acids: CASSITWQSYNEQFF. The CDR3 DNA follows: TGTGCCAGTAGTATAACGTGGCAGTCCTACAATGAGCAGTTCTTC.

The CDR3 DNA reads TGTGCCAGTCACCGGACGGTGATCGTGGGGAGTCGCTACGAGCAGTACTTC. Translating it yields CASHRTVIVGSRYEQYF. The V call is TRBV19, the J call TRBJ2-7; D is perhaps TRBD2 (5 bases). V lost 8 bases and J 3 bases, leaving 26 bases between the germline ends. The CDR3 covers 17 residues. CDR1 and CDR2 from the germline V gene are LNHDA and SQIVND (reference sequence). Together with reference TRBV19 and TRBJ2-7, the CDR3 gives the full variable domain: DGGITQSPKYLFRKEGQNVTLSCEQNLNHDAMYWYRQDPGQGLRLIYYSQIVNDFQKGDIAEGYSVSREKKESFPLTVTSAQKNPTAFYLCASHRTVIVGSRYEQYFGPGTRLTVT.

The sample holds many counts of this clonotype. CDR3 DNA: TGCAGTGCTAGAGATTTGGGGAACCCGGAGACCCAGTACTTC. Translation: CSARDLGNPETQYF. The J gene is TRBJ2-5, the V gene TRBV20-1; unclear D gene. This CDR3 spans 14 amino acids. The V end was cut by 0 bases, the J end by 5 bases, with 13 bases between. Germline CDR1 reads DFQATT; CDR2 reads SNEGSKA (reference sequence).

The rearrangement links TRBV7-9 to TRBJ2-3, with 8 bases fitting TRBD2. V lost 8 bases and J lost 6; bases outside the gene matches: 16. The CDR3 totals 16 residues. The germline CDR1 and CDR2 sequences are SEHNR and FQNEAQ (reference sequence). CDR3 region: CASSPASGPPGDTQYF. The CDR3 nucleotides read TGTGCCAGCTCACCAGCTAGCGGGCCCCCCGGCGATACGCAGTATTTT.

This chain uses TRBV6-1 with TRBJ2-3; 9 bases agree with TRBD2. Trimming cost V 8 bases and J 5 bases; bases outside gene matches: 17. This CDR3 is built from 17 residues. The germline gives CDR1 MNHNS, CDR2 SASEGT. The CDR3 here is CASRSGVGGRAKDTQYF. In DNA form, the CDR3 reads TGTGCCAGCCGCAGCGGAGTCGGCGGGAGGGCCAAAGATACGCAGTATTTT.

This clonotype has more than one count but fewer than ten. The chain links TRBV9 to TRBJ1-1, with D uncertain. V was cut by 0 bases and J by 1 base, with 10 bases left in between. The CDR3 spans 15 residues. Germline CDR1 SGDLS, CDR2 YYNGEE. DNA of the CDR3: TGTGCCAGCAGCGTAGTTGGGATCTCGAACACTGAAGCTTTCTTT. Amino acids: CASSVVGISNTEAFF.

This clonotype occurred a few times. The chain combines TRBV7-3 with TRBJ2-2, with D perhaps matching TRBD2 (6 bases). The CDR3 spans 16 residues. V was cut by 5 bases and J by 0 bases, with 13 bases left in between. From germline, CDR1 is SGHTA and CDR2 FQGTGA. The CDR3 protein is CASSTKGLSNTGELFF. In DNA, the CDR3 is TGTGCCAGCAGCACCAAGGGACTGTCGAACACCGGGGAGCTGTTTTTT.

This clonotype was counted at least ten times. The chain joins TRBV20-1 to TRBJ2-3; the match to TRBD1 covers 8 bases. The junction had 14 bases not matched to a gene; V was cut back by 4 bases and J by 2 bases. Germline assignment: CDR1 DFQATT and CDR2 SNEGSKA (reference sequence). The CDR3 is 17 amino acids. The DNA for the CDR3 is TGCAGTGCTACGGTACCGTTAGGACAGGGAATCACAGATACGCAGTATTTT. It codes for CSATVPLGQGITDTQYF.

This clonotype was counted at least ten times. The chain links TRBV12-5 to TRBJ1-5, with TRBD1 matching 12 bases. Germline V lookup: CDR1 LGHNT, CDR2 FRNRAP. This CDR3 comprises 15 residues. Trimming removed 4 bases from V and 6 bases from J; junction bases left unmatched: 4. The CDR3 DNA is TGTGCTAGTGGTTGGGGGACAGGGGGCAGTCAGCCCCAGCATTTT. Its protein is CASGWGTGGSQPQHF. Drawing the rest from reference TRBV12-5 and TRBJ1-5, the complete variable domain is DARVTQTPRHKVTEMGQEVTMRCQPILGHNTVFWYRQTMMQGLELLAYFRNRAPLDDSGMPKDRFSAEMPDATLATLKIQPSEPRDSAVYFCASGWGTGGSQPQHFGDGTRLSIL.

This clonotype occurred many times. This chain connects TRBV2 to TRBJ1-5, with D uncertain. CDR1 and CDR2 (germline): SNHLY, FYNNEI. Trimming stripped 6 bases from V and 5 bases from J, with 8 bases between. CDR3 size: 12 residues. The CDR3, as DNA: TGTGCCAGCAGGGGCCTAGATCAGCCCCAGCATTTT. Its translation is CASRGLDQPQHF.

This clonotype was seen at least ten times. This chain joins TRBV24-1 and TRBJ1-2, with D possibly TRBD1 on 5 matching bases. V was clipped by 5 bases and J by 5 bases, with 11 bases between them. This CDR3 is 13 amino acids long. Germline CDR1 is KGHDR and CDR2 is SFDVKD. This CDR3 is CATSGSTEYGYTF. In DNA, the CDR3 is TGTGCCACCAGTGGATCGACAGAGTATGGCTACACCTTC.